This T cell receptor beta chain was obtained from a study of beta chain features in type 1 diabetes (dated by TCRdb to the late 2010s). About the investigation overall: Mean age, gender distribution, total cell number and subset yield did not differ between patients and healthy donors. A total of some 110 million sorted cells were examined across all samples, and the number of cells per subset was strongly correlated with RNA yield. In the study, TCRB repertoires of sorted circulating CD4+ T cell subsets from recently diagnosed type 1 diabetes patients were compared with those of matched healthy donors. Regulatory and stem cell-like memory subsets were isolated from only 8 patients and about 8 healthy donors, whereas naive and central memory subsets came from all 30 or so donors.

The entire isolated RNA was reverse transcribed using the High Capacity cDNA Reverse Transcription Kit, and thus expressed TCRB transcripts were sequenced. Naive, central memory and regulatory T cell samples underwent deep immunoSEQ sequencing, averaging around 3.6 million total reads per sample. After sorted cells were lysed in RLT buffer, RNA was extracted with DNase-treated RNeasy Micro or Mini kits, with the choice depending on cell number. Each cell subset was processed on its own to prevent cross-contamination, while patient and healthy donor samples were processed together. Using the immunoSEQ multiplex PCR, TCRB sequences were amplified from cDNA into 87-bp fragments spanning the CDR3 region. Sequencing of the amplicons was performed on the Illumina HiSeq platform. The original pipeline was this. Synthetic template baselines were used to correct PCR bias computationally, reads within Hamming distance 2 were collapsed together, and singletons that could not be merged were discarded. Reads were aligned to IMGT to assign V, D and J genes, CDR3 length, and insertions or deletions at six rearrangement sites. Within each subset, clonotype counts were normalized to the number of sorted cells before true diversity and Gini coefficients were calculated with the tcR R package. The overlap coefficient, calculated on TCRB nucleotide sequences, was used to measure repertoire sharing. Out-of-frame TCRB sequences from naive cells were analyzed to stand in for the pre-selection repertoire. TCRdb took this table from immuneACCESS and kept in-frame rearrangements with V and J called. Such tables lack part of the clones; where checked against another copy, unresolved V genes explain under half of the gap, and the rest is unexplained. V and J calls and clone size are those listed in that table; D and trimming were worked out from the DNA. This sample is represented by 400,000 to 600,000 clones; approximately 31% of them were singletons. Clones ranked in the top ten supply roughly 0.06% of the sample.

Each donor gave one peripheral blood draw, averaging approximately 0.11 L, which was collected into heparinised tubes. A BD FACSAria II and a panel including CD45RO, CCR7, CD25, CD127, CD95 and CD27 were used to sort naive, central memory, regulatory and stem cell-like memory CD4+ T cells. A purity above 95% was achieved for all sorted populations. Right away, PBMCs were isolated by Lymphoprep density gradient centrifugation and were stained directly, with no culture step. Samples were stained and sorted in pairs, with one healthy donor and one patient per experiment, so that batch effects were minimized. The CDR3 goes from the cysteine to the phenylalanine over 13 residues. The kept DNA is CDR3 alone, 39 bases in frame from the first base. V and J lose 1 base and 0 bases, and a span of 3 bases separates them. In the germline V gene, CDR1 corresponds to SGHVS and CDR2 to FQNEAQ. What the study reported, not specific to this receptor: Naive, central memory and regulatory TCRB repertoires appeared to be more alike among patients than among healthy donors. Sequencing cDNA rather than genomic DNA could over-represent highly expressing activated cells, although activation and CD3 levels did not differ between groups. A moderate but significant shortening of TCRB CDR3 length was observed in type 1 diabetes patients in all four CD4+ subsets. Patients with type 1 diabetes made fewer insertions and deleted more nucleotides at VDJ recombination sites, implying thymic rearrangement abnormalities. Shorter templates might have been favored by PCR, but patient and control samples were amplified and corrected together, so both groups would have been affected equally by any skew. Because small numbers of individuals were included in the HLA sub-analyses, any influence of HLA type on TCRB rearrangement was left unresolved.

Only a few counts were recorded for this clone. The antigen it binds to is not known. No much larger clone is present one base from it, and per-base qualities are unavailable. In this chain, TRBV7-8 is recombined with TRBJ1-1; no confident D gene assignment can be made. The TCR originated in a man between 18 and 35 years old in good health. The sequenced sample was naive CD4+ T cells from blood. The cell subset or site label corresponds to: true naive CD4+ T cells. The nucleotide sequence is TGTGCCAGCAGCTTAGAGCTGAACACTGAAGCTTTCTTT. The encoded protein is CASSLELNTEAFF. Outside the CDR3, residues come from the reference TRBV7-8 and TRBJ1-1 proteins, so the full variable domain is: GAGVSQSPRYKVAKRGQDVALRCDPISGHVSLFWYQQALGQGPEFLTYFQNEAQLDKSGLPSDRFFAERPEGSVSTLKIQRTQQEDSAVYLCASSLELNTEAFFGQGTRLTVV.